This TCR beta chain stems from a study of memory CD4+ T cells and cytomegalovirus serostatus. The sort gate was single viable CD3+CD4+CD8-CD45RO+ cells for memory CD4+ T cells. Germline-derived CDR1 and CDR2 are MDHEN and SYDVKM. Trimming cost V 6 bases and J 5 bases; bases outside gene matches: 5. CDR3 length: 13 residues. Assay: immunoSEQ multiplex PCR; the TCRdb copy retains only in-frame clones and omits some. Of about 92,000 clones in the sample, 80% are singletons; the top ten hold roughly 4%. The sequenced material came from memory CD4+ T cells from blood. The chain is built from TRBV28 and TRBJ1-2; TRBD1 matches at 8 bases. The sequence came from an adult in good health and CMV-seropositive. CDR3 region: CASRIQGAYGYTF. Written as DNA, the CDR3 is TGTGCCAGCAGGATCCAGGGGGCGTATGGCTACACCTTC.